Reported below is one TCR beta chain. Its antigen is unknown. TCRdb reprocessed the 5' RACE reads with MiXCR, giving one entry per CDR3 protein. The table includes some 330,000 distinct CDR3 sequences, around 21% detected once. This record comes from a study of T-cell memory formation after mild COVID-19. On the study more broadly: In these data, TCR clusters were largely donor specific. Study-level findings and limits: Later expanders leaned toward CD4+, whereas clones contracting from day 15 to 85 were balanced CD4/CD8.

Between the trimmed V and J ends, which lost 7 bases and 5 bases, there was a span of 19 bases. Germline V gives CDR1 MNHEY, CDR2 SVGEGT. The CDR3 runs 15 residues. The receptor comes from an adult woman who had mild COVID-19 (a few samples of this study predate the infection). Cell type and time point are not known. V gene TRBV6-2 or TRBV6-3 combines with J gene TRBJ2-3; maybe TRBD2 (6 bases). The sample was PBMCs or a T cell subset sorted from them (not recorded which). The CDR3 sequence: CASKRGLNFRDTQYF. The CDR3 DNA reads TGTGCCAGCAAAAGGGGACTCAACTTCCGAGATACGCAGTATTTT.